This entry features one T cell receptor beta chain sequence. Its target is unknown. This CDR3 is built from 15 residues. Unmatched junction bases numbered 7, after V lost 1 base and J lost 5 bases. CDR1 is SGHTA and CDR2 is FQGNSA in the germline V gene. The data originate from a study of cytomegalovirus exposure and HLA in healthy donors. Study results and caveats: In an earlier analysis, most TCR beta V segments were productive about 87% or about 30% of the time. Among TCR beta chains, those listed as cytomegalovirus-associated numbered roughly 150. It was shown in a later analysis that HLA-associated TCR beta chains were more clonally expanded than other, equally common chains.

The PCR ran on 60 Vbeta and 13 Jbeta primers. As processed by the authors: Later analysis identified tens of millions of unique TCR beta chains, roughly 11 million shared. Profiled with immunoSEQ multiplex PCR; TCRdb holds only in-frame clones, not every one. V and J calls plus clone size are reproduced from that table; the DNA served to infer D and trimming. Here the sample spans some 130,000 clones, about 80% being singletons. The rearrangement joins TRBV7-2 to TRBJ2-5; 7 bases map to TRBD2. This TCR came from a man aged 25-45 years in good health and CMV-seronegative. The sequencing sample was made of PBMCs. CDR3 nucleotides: TGTGCCAGCAGCTTAGGGGGAGGGCCGCGGGAGACCCAGTACTTC. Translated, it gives CASSLGGGPRETQYF.